The 6 T cell receptor beta chains below were found in one sample sequenced in a study of blood T cell repertoires in COVID-19. The table came from immunoSEQ multiplex PCR; TCRdb's copy has only in-frame clones and leaves some out. There are 240,000 or so clones in the sample; approximately 86% occur only once, and about 3.5% lies in the top ten. The sample was PBMCs or T cells enriched from blood (not recorded which). The receptors stem from a woman in her thirties or forties with acute COVID-19.

The V and J genes are TRBV9 and TRBJ2-7, with a possible D match to TRBD1 (5 bases). The CDR3 has 15 residues. Looked up from germline, CDR1 is SGDLS and CDR2 is YYNGEE. V was trimmed by 4 bases and J by 4 bases, leaving 18 bases between them. The CDR3 spells CASSPSGLGVYEQYF. The CDR3 region has the DNA TGTGCCAGCAGCCCAAGTGGTCTAGGGGTTTACGAGCAGTACTTC. Combining the CDR3 with reference TRBV9 and TRBJ2-7 gives the whole variable domain DSGVTQTPKHLITATGQRVTLRCSPRSGDLSVYWYQQSLDQGLQFLIQYYNGEERAKGNILERFSAQQFPDLHSELNLSSLELGDSALYFCASSPSGLGVYEQYFGPGTRLTVT.

This rearrangement joins TRBV10-3 to TRBJ2-5, with D maybe TRBD1 (5 bases). The CDR3 length is 12 residues. Germline CDR1 and CDR2: ENHRY and SYGVKD. V was trimmed by 6 bases and J by 3 bases, leaving 8 bases between them. In DNA, the CDR3 is TGTGCCATCAGCGGCAGGGAAGAGACCCAGTACTTC. Protein: CAISGREETQYF.

The chain combines TRBV5-1 with TRBJ1-2, with a tentative D call TRBD1 (5 bases). The V and J ends lost 6 bases and 4 bases respectively, with 19 bases between them. The CDR3 spans 15 residues. Germline CDR1 is SGHRS and CDR2 is YFSETQ. CDR3 bases: TGCGCCAGCACACCTGGGGGGGAAGGGCTCTATGGCTACACCTTC. It encodes CASTPGGEGLYGYTF.

The chain employs TRBV11-2 and TRBJ2-6, with D uncertain. The CDR3 spans 15 residues. V dropped 0 bases and J dropped 1 base, with 4 bases sitting between them. Germline V gene data show CDR1 as SGHAT and CDR2 as FQNNGV. Written as DNA, the CDR3 is TGTGCCAGCAGCTTAGACAGGTCTGGGGCCAACGTCCTGACTTTC. Translated, it gives CASSLDRSGANVLTF.

This chain connects TRBV5-1 to TRBJ2-7, with 10 positions matching TRBD1. The germline CDR1 and CDR2 sequences are SGHRS and YFSETQ. The V segment lost 5 bases and the J segment 3 bases; nucleotides outside the gene matches: 8. There are 15 residues in the CDR3. The CDR3: CASRRPGQGLYEQYF. Written as DNA, the CDR3 is TGCGCCAGCAGACGACCGGGACAGGGGCTCTACGAGCAGTACTTC.

The chain carries TRBV11-1 and TRBJ2-3; no clear D. This CDR3 spans 16 amino acids. The germline V gene encodes CDR1 SGHAT and CDR2 FQDESV (reference sequence). The V gene lost 5 bases and the J gene lost 0 bases, with 15 bases spanning the gap. DNA for the CDR3: TGTGCCAGCAGCGAATATTCCCCGAGGAGCACAGATACGCAGTATTTT. Its protein product is CASSEYSPRSTDTQYF.